These 17 T cell receptor beta chains came from one sample sequenced in a study of OX40 agonist ivuxolimab in advanced cancers. Clones were sequenced by immunoSEQ multiplex PCR, and TCRdb holds only the in-frame ones, with some missing. The table records roughly 100,000 clones, around 90% of them present only once. Sequencing used CD4+ or CD8+ T cells sorted from blood, obtained in a trial of the OX40 agonist ivuxolimab. Source of these receptors: an adult with an advanced solid tumor such as melanoma, head and neck, liver or kidney cancer.

The rearrangement links TRBV28 to TRBJ2-1, with 11 bases lining up with TRBD1. With V trimmed by 4 bases and J by 2 bases, 4 bases remained unmatched. CDR1 MDHEN and CDR2 SYDVKM come from the germline V gene. This CDR3 is 16 amino acids long. The CDR3 loop is CASSSDRGQTYNEQFF. CDR3 in DNA: TGTGCCAGCAGTTCGGACAGGGGGCAAACCTACAATGAGCAGTTCTTC.

The chain combines TRBV29-1 with TRBJ1-1, with D tentatively TRBD1 (5 bases). The germline gives CDR1 SQVTM, CDR2 ANQGSEA. CDR3 size: 11 residues. Trimming left V 4 bases short and J 6 bases short, with 9 bases between. The CDR3 spells CSVAQGPEAFF. The CDR3 region has the DNA TGCAGCGTTGCGCAGGGACCTGAAGCTTTCTTT.

The V call is TRBV7-7, the J call TRBJ2-5; 12 bases agree with TRBD2. The J segment lost 1 base and the V segment lost 3 bases, leaving 3 bases of the junction unmatched. Germline loops: CDR1 SSHAT, CDR2 FNYEAQ (reference sequence). This CDR3 is built from 16 residues. CDR3 DNA sequence: TGTGCCAGCAGCTTGACTAGCGGGAGAGGCCAAGAGACCCAGTACTTC. Amino acids: CASSLTSGRGQETQYF.

The chain uses TRBV5-1 and TRBJ2-2, with D possibly matching TRBD1 (8 bases). This CDR3 has 15 amino acids. The V gene lost 3 bases and the J gene lost 6 bases, with 15 bases spanning the gap. Germline CDR1 SGHRS, CDR2 YFSETQ. As DNA, the CDR3 is TGCGCCAGCAGCTGGGAGGGACAGGTGGCCGGGGAGCTGTTTTTT. It specifies CASSWEGQVAGELFF.

The genes are TRBV28 and TRBJ2-3; 8 nucleotides agree with TRBD2. The CDR3 is made up of 17 amino acids. The V gene end was trimmed by 3 bases and the J gene end by 0 bases; junction bases not matched to a gene: 8. The germline gives CDR1 MDHEN, CDR2 SYDVKM. DNA for the CDR3: TGTGCCAGCAGTTTTGGTCCAGCGGGAGATAGCACAGATACGCAGTATTTT. It codes for CASSFGPAGDSTDTQYF.

The chain links TRBV19 to TRBJ1-4; a weak D match, TRBD1 (6 bases). In germline, CDR1 is LNHDA, CDR2 SQIVND (reference sequence). With 6 bases removed from V and 7 bases from J, the gap between germline ends came to 21 bases. There are 16 residues in the CDR3. The CDR3 reads CASSRGVRGAGEKLFF. DNA for the CDR3: TGTGCCAGTAGCCGAGGGGTTAGGGGGGCAGGTGAAAAACTGTTTTTT. Full variable domain (remainder filled in from reference TRBV19 and TRBJ1-4): DGGITQSPKYLFRKEGQNVTLSCEQNLNHDAMYWYRQDPGQGLRLIYYSQIVNDFQKGDIAEGYSVSREKKESFPLTVTSAQKNPTAFYLCASSRGVRGAGEKLFFGSGTQLSVL.

The V gene is TRBV30, the J gene TRBJ2-3, with a tentative D call TRBD2 (5 bases). The V end lost 3 bases, the J end lost 7 bases, and 17 bases lay between the germline ends. The CDR3 covers 14 residues. CDR1 is GTSNPN and CDR2 is SVGIG in the germline V gene (reference sequence). CDR3 coding DNA: TGTGCCTGGAGGGAAATACTAGGGAGCTATACGCAGTATTTT. Encoded protein: CAWREILGSYTQYF.

The genes are TRBV6-5 and TRBJ2-7; TRBD2 matches at 7 bases. This CDR3 spans 13 amino acids. V lost 7 bases and J lost 5; bases outside the gene matches: 8. Germline CDR1 reads MNHEY; CDR2 reads SVGAGI. The DNA for the CDR3 is TGTGCCAGCAAGAAGACTAGCCTAGACGAGCAGTACTTC. Translating it yields CASKKTSLDEQYF.

The CDR3 DNA reads as TGTGCCGGATCTCCGGGACCCCCTTACGAGCAGTACTTC. It translates to CAGSPGPPYEQYF. This sequence joins TRBV6-1 and TRBJ2-7; D may match TRBD1 or TRBD2 (5 bases each). Between the trimmed V and J ends, which lost 11 bases and 4 bases, there was a span of 18 bases. This CDR3 contains 13 residues. CDR1 is MNHNS and CDR2 is SASEGT in the germline V gene.

This chain links TRBV6-5 with TRBJ2-2; D gene ambiguous. Trimming stripped 0 bases from V and 0 bases from J, with 8 bases between. The CDR3 has 16 residues. The germline V gene encodes CDR1 MNHEY and CDR2 SVGAGI. Here the CDR3 DNA reads TGTGCCAGCAGTTACTCCAAAGACCCGAACACCGGGGAGCTGTTTTTT. Protein sequence: CASSYSKDPNTGELFF.

The chain recombines TRBV2 with TRBJ2-7; D gene unclear. Germline V CDR1 and CDR2: SNHLY, FYNNEI. The CDR3 is 14 residues long. V was clipped by 3 bases and J by 2 bases, with 11 bases between them. The CDR3 reads CASSERSAAYEQYF. CDR3 bases: TGTGCCAGCAGTGAGCGTTCGGCTGCCTACGAGCAGTACTTC.

The V call is TRBV2, the J call TRBJ2-7, with a possible D match to TRBD2 (5 bases). This CDR3 is 12 amino acids long. Trimming left V 4 bases short and J 7 bases short, with 11 bases between. Looked up from germline, CDR1 is SNHLY and CDR2 is FYNNEI. The CDR3 loop is CASSGSGMEQYF. CDR3 DNA sequence: TGTGCCAGCAGTGGGTCGGGGATGGAGCAGTACTTC.

The CDR3 DNA reads as TGTGCCAGCACCTACCGGGACATATCCCATTCAGATGGCTACACCTTC. Translated: CASTYRDISHSDGYTF. The chain couples TRBV5-5 to TRBJ1-2, with D possibly being TRBD1 (6 bases). Trimming shortened V by 6 bases and J by 6 bases, and 24 bases separated the two germline ends. Germline CDR1 and CDR2: SGHKS and YYEKEE (reference sequence). This CDR3 is built from 16 residues.

V and J are TRBV6-1 and TRBJ1-1, with a weak D call TRBD1 (5 bases). CDR1 is MNHNS, CDR2 SASEGT, per germline. V was pared by 4 bases and J by 1 base, with 10 bases between. CDR3 length equals 14 residues. The DNA of the CDR3 is TGTGCCAGCAGTGCGGACACACGGAACACTGAAGCTTTCTTT. It is translated as CASSADTRNTEAFF.

The chain carries TRBV4-1 and TRBJ2-2; D gene unclear. The CDR3 totals 16 residues. The ends were cut back, 3 bases at V and 0 bases at J, with 11 bases in the middle. Germline CDR1 reads MGHRA; CDR2 reads YSYEKL. CDR3 amino acids: CASSHPHRTNTGELFF. In DNA form, the CDR3 reads TGCGCCAGCAGCCATCCCCACAGAACGAACACCGGGGAGCTGTTTTTT.

In this sample, this clone turned up once. The chain couples TRBV5-1 to TRBJ2-1; weak D call: TRBD1 (6 bases). Germline V gene sequence: CDR1 SGHRS, CDR2 YFSETQ. CDR3 length: 14 residues. V was clipped by 1 base and J by 7 bases, with 12 bases between them. CDR3: CASSLWAGVNEQFF. The CDR3 DNA follows: TGCGCCAGCAGCTTGTGGGCAGGGGTGAATGAGCAGTTCTTC.

The V call is TRBV29-1, the J call TRBJ1-5; no definite D call. CDR1 is SQVTM and CDR2 is ANQGSEA in the germline V gene. Trimming took 5 bases from V and 3 from J, leaving 11 bases between them. The CDR3 length is 13 residues. The CDR3 region has the DNA TGCAGCGTTATTACCTTGGACAATCAGCCCCAGCATTTT. It encodes CSVITLDNQPQHF.